This entry features one T cell receptor (beta chain) sequence. Its antigen is currently unknown. Averaging around 110 mL, one heparinised blood draw came from each individual donor. Researchers reported sorting CD4+ naive, central memory, regulatory and stem cell-like memory cells via CD45RO/CCR7/CD25/CD127/CD95/CD27. Sort purity for all populations was recorded as exceeding 98%. This specimen comes from a study of beta chain features in type 1 diabetes. Findings and limits, study-wide: Among patients, naive, central memory and Treg TCRB repertoires appeared more similar than among healthy donors.

The isolated RNA, all of it, was reverse transcribed, so expressed TCRB transcripts were what got sequenced. Assay used: immunoSEQ multiplex PCR; TCRdb lists only in-frame clones, some missing. The repertoire holds approximately 330,000 clones, more than 9.5% seen once, with roughly 0.014% in the top ten. The CDR3 sequence is 14 residues long. The V end was cut by 0 bases, the J end by 5 bases, with 10 bases between. The V gene's germline CDR1 is SGHNT and CDR2 YYREEE (reference sequence). Sequences were obtained from naive CD4+ T cells from blood. The source is a woman between 25 and 40 years old in good health. The chain uses TRBV5-4 and TRBJ2-3; D is perhaps TRBD2 (5 bases). The CDR3 DNA reads TGTGCCAGCAGCTTGGTGGGGAGTGGAGATACGCAGTATTTT. Translating it yields CASSLVGSGDTQYF.